Here is one TCR beta chain with its context. Its specificity is not known. Profiled with immunoSEQ multiplex PCR; TCRdb holds only in-frame clones, not every one. This table holds 6,000 or so clones, just under 70% found once. This entry comes from a study of OX40 agonist ivuxolimab in advanced cancers. For the study at large: The mean age was approximately 56 years, ranging from about 20 to 79, with approximately 85% of participants male. Overall study results and limits: Low normalized T-cell clonal expansion was additionally recorded for some nonresponders.

V lost 3 bases to trimming and J lost 0 bases, with 5 bases between them. This CDR3 comprises 13 residues. The V gene's germline CDR1 is SQVTM and CDR2 ANQGSEA. V usage is TRBV29-1 and J usage is TRBJ2-2; D is unclear. Here the sequenced sample was CD4+ or CD8+ T cells sorted from blood, taken in a trial of the OX40 agonist ivuxolimab. The receptor comes from an adult with an advanced solid tumor such as melanoma, head and neck, liver or kidney cancer. CDR3 region: CSVEPANTGELFF. CDR3 in DNA: TGCAGCGTTGAGCCGGCGAACACCGGGGAGCTGTTTTTT.